Listed below are T cell receptor beta chains from one sample, sequenced in a study of Ad26.COV2.S vaccination and SARS-CoV-2 variants. Some clones are missing from TCRdb's copy, which holds only in-frame ones; the method was immunoSEQ multiplex PCR. The top ten hold approximately 3.7% of the sample, which has 350,000 to 400,000 clones, less than 90% seen once. Material: peripheral blood, obtained in a trial of Ad26.COV2.S vaccine versus placebo. Source of these receptors: a person between 18 and 59 years old who received the Ad26.COV2.S COVID-19 vaccine or a placebo. The CDR3 runs from the conserved cysteine through the conserved F or W. D genes are given only for firm matches. Size tells how often a clone was seen (once, few, many) or the class of an expanded clone, and some rows leave it out.

J gene	V gene	D gene	clone size	CDR3 DNA	CDR3 protein
TRBJ2-1	TRBV7-8	TRBD2	NA	TGTGCCAGCAGCTTAGGGACCACTAGCGGGGGCGCAAGCTCCTACAATGAGCAGTTCTTC	CASSLGTTSGGASSYNEQFF
TRBJ2-6	TRBV5-1	NA	NA	TGCGCCAGCAGCTTGGTGGGAGCCGGGGCCAACGTCCTGACTTTC	CASSLVGAGANVLTF
TRBJ2-3	TRBV5-1	TRBD2	NA	TGCGCCAGCAGCCCCCTCTCGGGGGGGACGGATACGCAGTATTTT	CASSPLSGGTDTQYF
TRBJ2-2	TRBV7-2	NA	NA	TGTGCCAGCAGCCCATCAGGGGGGATCGGGGAGCTGTTTTTT	CASSPSGGIGELFF
TRBJ1-2	TRBV4-1	TRBD1	few	TGCGCCAGCAGCCAAGATCGACAGGGCGGAGGATTGAGTTATGGCTACACCTTC	CASSQDRQGGGLSYGYTF
TRBJ2-5	TRBV14	NA	NA	TGTGCCAGCAGCCAAAGTTGGACGCAAGAGACCCAGTACTTC	CASSQSWTQETQYF
TRBJ1-6	TRBV6-6	TRBD1	NA	TGTGCCAGCAGCGGGGACAGGGGGCAATCACCCCTCCACTTT	CASSGDRGQSPLHF
TRBJ2-7	TRBV4-1	NA	NA	TGCGCCAGCAGCCAAGTAGGGCGCGAGCAGTACTTC	CASSQVGREQYF
TRBJ2-4	TRBV4-1	NA	NA	TGCGCCAGCAGCCGGACAGCGGTACTAGCCAAAAACATTCAGTACTTC	CASSRTAVLAKNIQYF
TRBJ2-7	TRBV5-1	NA	NA	TGCGCCAGCAGCCTTTATTCGAGAGGGTACGAGCAGTACTTC	CASSLYSRGYEQYF
TRBJ1-2	TRBV27	NA	NA	TGTGCCAGCAGTTTATCGTGGGGCCCCGCTAACTATGGCTACACCTTC	CASSLSWGPANYGYTF
TRBJ2-7	TRBV12-5	TRBD2	NA	TGTGCTAGTGGTGCGAAACTTAGCGGGGACTACGAGCAGTACTTC	CASGAKLSGDYEQYF
TRBJ1-6	TRBV5-3	NA	NA	TGTGCCAGAAGCTTGGCAGGGAGTTATAATTCACCCCTCCACTTT	CARSLAGSYNSPLHF
TRBJ1-2	TRBV29-1	NA	NA	TGCAGCGTTGTGCCTAACTATGGCTACACCTTC	CSVVPNYGYTF
TRBJ2-7	TRBV5-1	TRBD1	NA	TGCGCCAGCAGCCCGACAGGGGCCGAGCAGTACTTC	CASSPTGAEQYF
TRBJ1-2	TRBV6-5	NA	NA	TGTGCCAGCAGTTACTCGAGTATCAGCCCCTATGGCTACACCTTC	CASSYSSISPYGYTF
TRBJ1-2	TRBV6-5	NA	once	TGTGCCAGCAGCTATCCCAGGGCTAACTATGGCTACACCTTC	CASSYPRANYGYTF
TRBJ2-7	TRBV6-5	NA	once	TGTGCCAGCAGCCCCGGACAGAGCTCCTACGAGCAGTACTTC	CASSPGQSSYEQYF
TRBJ1-1	TRBV13	TRBD1	NA	TGTGCCAGCAGCCCACGGGGACAGGGTATTACTGAAGCTTTCTTT	CASSPRGQGITEAFF
TRBJ1-3	TRBV7-2	NA	NA	TGTGCCAGCAGCTTAAGGTCAGGCACTTCTGGAAACACCATATATTTT	CASSLRSGTSGNTIYF
TRBJ1-5	TRBV4-1	TRBD1	few	TGCGCCAGCAGCCAAGAACCCCTGCAGGGGGCGAGCAATCAGCCCCAGCATTTT	CASSQEPLQGASNQPQHF
TRBJ2-7	TRBV5-5	TRBD1	NA	TGTGCCAGCAGCTTTGGACAGGGGATGGGGCAGTACTTC	CASSFGQGMGQYF
TRBJ1-6	TRBV9	NA	NA	TGTGCCAGCAGCCCCTTTTATAATTCACCCCTCCACTTT	CASSPFYNSPLHF
TRBJ1-1	TRBV6-4	NA	NA	TGTGCCAGCAGTGACTCGGCGTGGAACACTGAAGCTTTCTTT	CASSDSAWNTEAFF
TRBJ2-7	TRBV11-2	NA	NA	TGTGCCAGCAGCTTTCCCGCCAGTACCTACGAGCAGTACTTC	CASSFPASTYEQYF
TRBJ2-7	TRBV6-5	NA	NA	TGTGCCAGCAGCCCCAGGGACGGCCCCTACGAGCAGTACTTC	CASSPRDGPYEQYF